Here is one T cell receptor beta chain with its context. Many counts were recorded for this clonotype. What this receptor recognizes is not known. No quality values exist for individual bases; no much larger clone is one base distant. This record belongs to a study of T-cell reconstitution after alpha-beta-depleted transplantation in children (dated by TCRdb to about 2016). Regarding the study in general: Using TCR repertoire profiling, the study quantitatively followed how T-cell immune reconstitution unfolded in children after TCRalphabeta/CD19-depleted allogeneic hematopoietic cell transplantation.

The meaning of the sample's treatment or condition label: allogeneic hematopoietic cell transplantation with graft depleted of TCRalphabeta T cells and CD19 B cells. The transplant recipients were children given TCRalphabeta/CD19-depleted allogeneic hematopoietic cell grafts. General conclusions and limits of the study: Hyperexpanded clone frequencies declined over subsequent months; after one year, T-cell counts and TCRbeta diversity were mostly attributed to newly produced T cells. In some patients, the high TCRbeta diversity seen at day 60 was put down to recipient T cells and intrathymic progenitors that had survived conditioning. The apparently early recovery of alphabetaT-cell counts about two months after transplant reportedly depended on only several hundred rapidly expanded clones that came from non-depleted graft cells.

Libraries were prepared through PCR. The sequencer listed for this sample is Illumina HiSeq 2500. TCR libraries were prepared with molecular barcoding, using unique molecular identifiers to normalize TCRbeta repertoire quantification. TCRdb cleaned the public reads at Q25 with fastp, built clones with MiXCR and kept in-frame beta chains. Rows merge per CDR3 protein into single entries with the most common DNA and genes. This sample lists about 200,000 distinct CDR3 sequences; roughly 6.3% were detected once. Clones ranked in the top ten supply roughly 4.7% of the sample. From the cysteine through the phenylalanine, the CDR3 covers 14 amino acids. Kept here is only the CDR3 DNA, which spans 42 bases and is read in frame from base 1. V is pared back by 1 base and J by 6 bases, with 13 bases lying between the germline termini.

The receptor was isolated from a girl in the first two years of life with combined immunodeficiency, due to receive a stem cell transplant. Recombination linked TRBV12-3 or TRBV12-4 to TRBJ2-7, with the D gene not clear enough to name. Sequencing used PBMCs, obtained before TCRalphabeta/CD19-depleted stem cell transplant. At the DNA level, the sequence is TGTGCCAGCAGTTTAGGCGGAGAGAAGGGCGAGCAGTACTTC. Its protein reads: CASSLGGEKGEQYF.